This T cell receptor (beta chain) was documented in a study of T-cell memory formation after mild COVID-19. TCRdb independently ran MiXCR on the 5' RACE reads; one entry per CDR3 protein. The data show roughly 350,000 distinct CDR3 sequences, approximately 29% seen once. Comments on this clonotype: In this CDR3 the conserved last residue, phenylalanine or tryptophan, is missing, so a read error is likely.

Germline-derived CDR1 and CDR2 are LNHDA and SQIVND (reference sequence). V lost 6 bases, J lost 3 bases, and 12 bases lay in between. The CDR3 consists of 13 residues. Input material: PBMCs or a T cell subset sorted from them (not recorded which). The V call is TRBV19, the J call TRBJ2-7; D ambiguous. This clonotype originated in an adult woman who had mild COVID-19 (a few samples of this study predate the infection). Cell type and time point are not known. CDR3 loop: CASRRSDFYEQYL. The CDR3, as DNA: TGTGCCAGTAGACGGAGCGACTTCTACGAGCAGTACTTA.